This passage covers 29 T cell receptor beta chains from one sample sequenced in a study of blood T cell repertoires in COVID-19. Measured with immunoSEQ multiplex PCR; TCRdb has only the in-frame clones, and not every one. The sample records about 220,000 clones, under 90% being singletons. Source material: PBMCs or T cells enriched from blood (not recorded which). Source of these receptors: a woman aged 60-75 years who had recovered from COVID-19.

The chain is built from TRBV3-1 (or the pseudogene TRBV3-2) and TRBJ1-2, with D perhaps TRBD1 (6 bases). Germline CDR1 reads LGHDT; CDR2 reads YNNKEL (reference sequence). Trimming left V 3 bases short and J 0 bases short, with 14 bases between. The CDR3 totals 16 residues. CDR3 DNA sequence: TGTGCCAGCAGCCAGACGAGGGGGACCTCTAACTATGGCTACACCTTC. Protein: CASSQTRGTSNYGYTF.

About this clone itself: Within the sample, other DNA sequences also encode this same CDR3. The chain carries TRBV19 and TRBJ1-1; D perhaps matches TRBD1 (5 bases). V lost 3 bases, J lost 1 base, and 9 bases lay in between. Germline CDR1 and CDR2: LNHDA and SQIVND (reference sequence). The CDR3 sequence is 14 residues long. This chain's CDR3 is CASSITGKNTEAFF. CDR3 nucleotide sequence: TGTGCCAGTAGTATTACAGGCAAGAACACTGAAGCTTTCTTT. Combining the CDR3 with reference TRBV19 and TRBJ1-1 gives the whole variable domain DGGITQSPKYLFRKEGQNVTLSCEQNLNHDAMYWYRQDPGQGLRLIYYSQIVNDFQKGDIAEGYSVSREKKESFPLTVTSAQKNPTAFYLCASSITGKNTEAFFGQGTRLTVV.

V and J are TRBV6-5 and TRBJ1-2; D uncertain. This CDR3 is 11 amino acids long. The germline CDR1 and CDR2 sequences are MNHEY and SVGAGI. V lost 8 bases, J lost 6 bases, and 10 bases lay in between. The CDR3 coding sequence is TGTGCCAGCGGCCCCAACGATGGCTACACCTTC. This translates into CASGPNDGYTF.

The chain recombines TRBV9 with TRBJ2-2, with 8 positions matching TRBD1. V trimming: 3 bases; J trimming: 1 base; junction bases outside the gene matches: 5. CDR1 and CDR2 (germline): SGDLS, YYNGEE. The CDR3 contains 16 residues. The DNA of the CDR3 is TGTGCCAGCAGCGAGAGGGGGACAGGGAACACCGGGGAGCTGTTTTTT. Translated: CASSERGTGNTGELFF.

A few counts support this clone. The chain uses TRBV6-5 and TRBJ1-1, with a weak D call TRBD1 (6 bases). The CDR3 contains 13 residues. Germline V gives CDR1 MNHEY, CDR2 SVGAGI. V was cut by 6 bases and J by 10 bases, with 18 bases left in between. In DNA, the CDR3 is TGTGCCAGCAGCACACAACAGGGCCTCGGAGCTTTCTTT. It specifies CASSTQQGLGAFF.

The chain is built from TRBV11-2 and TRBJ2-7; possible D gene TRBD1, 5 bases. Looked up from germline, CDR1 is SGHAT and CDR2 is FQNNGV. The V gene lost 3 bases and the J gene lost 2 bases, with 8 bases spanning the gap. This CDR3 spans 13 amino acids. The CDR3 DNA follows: TGTGCCAGCAGCTTGTGGGGCCCCTACGAGCAGTACTTC. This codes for CASSLWGPYEQYF.

CDR3: CASSLARTDSGNTIYF. The CDR3 coding sequence is TGCGCCAGCAGCTTGGCGAGGACAGACTCTGGAAACACCATATATTTT. The V call is TRBV5-1, the J call TRBJ1-3, with a tentative D call TRBD1 (6 bases). In germline, CDR1 is SGHRS, CDR2 YFSETQ. This CDR3 spans 16 amino acids. V was trimmed by 0 bases and J by 0 bases, leaving 10 bases between them.

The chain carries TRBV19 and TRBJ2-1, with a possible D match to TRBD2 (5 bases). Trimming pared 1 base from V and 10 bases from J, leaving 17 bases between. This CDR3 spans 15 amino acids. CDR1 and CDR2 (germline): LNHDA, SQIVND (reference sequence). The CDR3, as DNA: TGTGCCAGTAGTATAGGTGCGGGTCCAGTTCGGGAGCAGTTCTTC. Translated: CASSIGAGPVREQFF.

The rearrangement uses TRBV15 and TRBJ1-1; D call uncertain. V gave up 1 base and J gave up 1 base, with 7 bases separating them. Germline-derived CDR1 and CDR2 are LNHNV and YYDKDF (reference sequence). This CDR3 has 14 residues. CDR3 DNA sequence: TGTGCCACCAGCAGAGGAGCTCAGAACACTGAAGCTTTCTTT. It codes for CATSRGAQNTEAFF.

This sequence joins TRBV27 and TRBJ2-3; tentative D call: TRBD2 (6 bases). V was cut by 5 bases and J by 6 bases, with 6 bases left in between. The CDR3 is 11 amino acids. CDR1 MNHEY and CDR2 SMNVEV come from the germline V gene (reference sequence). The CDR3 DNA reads TGTGCCAGCAGTGGGGGGGATACGCAGTATTTT. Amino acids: CASSGGDTQYF.

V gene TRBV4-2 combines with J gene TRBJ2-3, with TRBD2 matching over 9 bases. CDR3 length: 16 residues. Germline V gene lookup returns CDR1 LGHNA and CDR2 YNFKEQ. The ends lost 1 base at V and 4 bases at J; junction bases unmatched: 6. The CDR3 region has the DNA TGTGCCAGCAGCCAAGTGGGGCGGGGGGGATCAGATACGCAGTATTTT. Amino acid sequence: CASSQVGRGGSDTQYF.

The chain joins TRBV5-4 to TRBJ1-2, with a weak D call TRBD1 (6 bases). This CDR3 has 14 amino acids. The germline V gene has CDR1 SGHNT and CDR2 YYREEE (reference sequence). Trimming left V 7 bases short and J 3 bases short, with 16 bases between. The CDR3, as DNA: TGTGCCAGCGGCCGGGAGGACAGCTACTATGGCTACACCTTC. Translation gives CASGREDSYYGYTF.

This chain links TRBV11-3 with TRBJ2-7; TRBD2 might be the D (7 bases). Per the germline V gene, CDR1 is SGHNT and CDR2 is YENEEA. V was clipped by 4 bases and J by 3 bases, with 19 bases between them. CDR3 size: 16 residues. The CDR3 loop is CASSCLRGPIFYEQYF. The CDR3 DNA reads TGTGCCAGCAGCTGTCTGCGGGGGCCCATTTTCTACGAGCAGTACTTC.

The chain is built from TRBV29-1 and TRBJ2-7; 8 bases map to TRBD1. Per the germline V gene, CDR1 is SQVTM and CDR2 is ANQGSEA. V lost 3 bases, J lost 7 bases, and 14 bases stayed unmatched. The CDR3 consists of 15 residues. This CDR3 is CSVEDIQGALGEQYF. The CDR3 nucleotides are TGCAGCGTTGAGGATATCCAGGGGGCTCTGGGGGAGCAGTACTTC.

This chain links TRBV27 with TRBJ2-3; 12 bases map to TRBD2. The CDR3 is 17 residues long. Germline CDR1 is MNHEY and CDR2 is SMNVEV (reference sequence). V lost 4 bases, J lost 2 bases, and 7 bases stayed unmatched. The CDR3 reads CASSSSGGASVTDTQYF. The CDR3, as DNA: TGTGCCAGCAGTTCTAGCGGGGGGGCATCCGTCACAGATACGCAGTATTTT.

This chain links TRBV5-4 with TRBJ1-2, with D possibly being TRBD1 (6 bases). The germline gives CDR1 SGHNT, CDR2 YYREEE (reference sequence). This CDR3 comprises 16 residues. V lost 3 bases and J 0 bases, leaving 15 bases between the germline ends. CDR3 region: CASSSGTSGPNYGYTF. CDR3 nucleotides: TGTGCCAGCAGCTCTGGGACATCCGGCCCTAACTATGGCTACACCTTC.

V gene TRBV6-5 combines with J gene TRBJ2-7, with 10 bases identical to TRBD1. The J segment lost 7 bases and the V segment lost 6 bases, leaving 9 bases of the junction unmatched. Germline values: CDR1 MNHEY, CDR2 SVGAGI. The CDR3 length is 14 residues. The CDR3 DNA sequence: TGTGCCAGCAGGGCGGACAGGGGGAGGGGGGAGCAGTACTTC. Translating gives CASRADRGRGEQYF.

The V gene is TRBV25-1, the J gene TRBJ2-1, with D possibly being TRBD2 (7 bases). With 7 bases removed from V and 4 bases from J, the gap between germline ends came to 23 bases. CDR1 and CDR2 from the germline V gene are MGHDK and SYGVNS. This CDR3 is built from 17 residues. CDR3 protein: CASTRGEVGGPYNEQFF. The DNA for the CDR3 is TGTGCCAGCACTCGAGGGGAGGTCGGGGGGCCTTACAATGAGCAGTTCTTC.

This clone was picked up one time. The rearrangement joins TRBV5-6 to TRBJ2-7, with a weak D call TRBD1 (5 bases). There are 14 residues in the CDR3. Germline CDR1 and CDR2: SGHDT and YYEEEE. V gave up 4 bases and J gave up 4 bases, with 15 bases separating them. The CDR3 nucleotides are TGTGCCAGCAGCCCCCCGGCAGGGCGTTACGAGCAGTACTTC. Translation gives CASSPPAGRYEQYF.

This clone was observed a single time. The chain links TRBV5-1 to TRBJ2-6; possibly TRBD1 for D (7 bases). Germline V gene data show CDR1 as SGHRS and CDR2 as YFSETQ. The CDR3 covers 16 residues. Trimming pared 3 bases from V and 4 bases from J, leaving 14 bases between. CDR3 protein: CASSSQGGAGANVLTF. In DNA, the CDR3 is TGCGCCAGCAGCTCTCAGGGGGGAGCGGGGGCCAACGTCCTGACTTTC. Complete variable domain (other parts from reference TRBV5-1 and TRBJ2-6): KAGVTQTPRYLIKTRGQQVTLSCSPISGHRSVSWYQQTPGQGLQFLFEYFSETQRNKGNFPGRFSGRQFSNSRSEMNVSTLELGDSALYLCASSSQGGAGANVLTFGAGSRLTVL.

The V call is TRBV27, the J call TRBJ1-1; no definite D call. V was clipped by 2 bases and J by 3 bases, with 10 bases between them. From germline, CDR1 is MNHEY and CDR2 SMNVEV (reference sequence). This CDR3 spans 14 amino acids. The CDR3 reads CASSLTGVDTEAFF. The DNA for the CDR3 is TGTGCCAGCAGTTTAACCGGGGTGGACACTGAAGCTTTCTTT.

CDR3 in DNA: TGTGCCAGCACAGGCTCTAGCGGGAGTTTGAACACCGGGGAGCTGTTTTTT. This gives the protein CASTGSSGSLNTGELFF. The chain couples TRBV7-9 to TRBJ2-2; TRBD2 matches 10 bases. Unmatched junction bases numbered 9, after V lost 7 bases and J lost 1 base. From germline, CDR1 is SEHNR and CDR2 FQNEAQ (reference sequence). The CDR3 covers 17 residues. Combining the CDR3 with reference TRBV7-9 and TRBJ2-2 gives the whole variable domain DTGVSQNPRHKITKRGQNVTFRCDPISEHNRLYWYRQTLGQGPEFLTYFQNEAQLEKSRLLSDRFSAERPKGSFSTLEIQRTEQGDSAMYLCASTGSSGSLNTGELFFGEGSRLTVL.

Here the CDR3 DNA reads TGTGCTAGTGGACCTGGACAGGATGAGGGTCAGCCCCAGCATTTT. Protein sequence: CASGPGQDEGQPQHF. The chain employs TRBV12-5 and TRBJ1-5; TRBD1 matches at 7 bases. V was clipped by 6 bases and J by 6 bases; unmatched bases: 11. Per the germline V gene, CDR1 is LGHNT and CDR2 is FRNRAP. This CDR3 spans 15 amino acids. The full variable domain, its missing parts supplied by reference TRBV12-5 and TRBJ1-5, is DARVTQTPRHKVTEMGQEVTMRCQPILGHNTVFWYRQTMMQGLELLAYFRNRAPLDDSGMPKDRFSAEMPDATLATLKIQPSEPRDSAVYFCASGPGQDEGQPQHFGDGTRLSIL.

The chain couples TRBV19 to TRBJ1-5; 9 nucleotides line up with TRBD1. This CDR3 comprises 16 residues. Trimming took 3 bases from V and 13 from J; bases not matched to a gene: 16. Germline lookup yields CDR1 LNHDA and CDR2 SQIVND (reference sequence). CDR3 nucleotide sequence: TGTGCCAGTAGTATTTCCTCCGGGACAGGGTCAGCAGGGCAGCATTTT. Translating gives CASSISSGTGSAGQHF.

The CDR3 region is CASSPTGFADTQYF. For the CDR3, the DNA is TGTGCCAGCAGTCCTACGGGGTTCGCAGATACGCAGTATTTT. The rearrangement links TRBV11-2 to TRBJ2-3; tentative D call: TRBD2 (5 bases). This CDR3 spans 14 amino acids. V was shortened by 6 bases and J by 4 bases, with 14 bases between the two germline ends. From germline, CDR1 is SGHAT and CDR2 FQNNGV.

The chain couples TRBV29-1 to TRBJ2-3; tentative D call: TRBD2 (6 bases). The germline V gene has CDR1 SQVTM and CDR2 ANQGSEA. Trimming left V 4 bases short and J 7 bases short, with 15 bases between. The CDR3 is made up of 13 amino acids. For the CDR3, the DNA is TGCAGCGTTGTTCTAGGCGGGGATTATACGCAGTATTTT. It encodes CSVVLGGDYTQYF.

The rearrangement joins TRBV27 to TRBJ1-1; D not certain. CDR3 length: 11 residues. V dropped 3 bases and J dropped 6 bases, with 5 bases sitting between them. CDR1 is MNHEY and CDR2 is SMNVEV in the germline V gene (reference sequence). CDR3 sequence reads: CASSFWPEAFF. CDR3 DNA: TGTGCCAGCAGTTTCTGGCCTGAAGCTTTCTTT.

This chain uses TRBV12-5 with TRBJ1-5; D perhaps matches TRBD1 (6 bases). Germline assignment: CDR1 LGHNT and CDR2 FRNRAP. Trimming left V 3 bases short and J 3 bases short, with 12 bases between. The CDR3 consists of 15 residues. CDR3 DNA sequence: TGTGCTAGTGGTTTTCTTACAGGGACCAATCAGCCCCAGCATTTT. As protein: CASGFLTGTNQPQHF. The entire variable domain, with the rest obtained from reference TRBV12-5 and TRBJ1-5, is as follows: DARVTQTPRHKVTEMGQEVTMRCQPILGHNTVFWYRQTMMQGLELLAYFRNRAPLDDSGMPKDRFSAEMPDATLATLKIQPSEPRDSAVYFCASGFLTGTNQPQHFGDGTRLSIL.

This CDR3 reads CASSQGRVYGYTF. In DNA, the CDR3 is TGTGCCAGCAGCCAAGGGAGGGTCTATGGCTACACCTTC. V is TRBV3-1 (or the pseudogene TRBV3-2) and J is TRBJ1-2; unclear D gene. Germline V CDR1 and CDR2: LGHDT, YNNKEL (reference sequence). Trimming removed 1 base from V and 4 bases from J, with 7 bases in between. The length of the CDR3 is 13 residues.